What follows are 10 T cell receptor beta chains derived from one specimen sequenced in a study of blood T cell repertoires in COVID-19. TCRdb keeps only in-frame clones here, not all; method: immunoSEQ multiplex PCR. Altogether 100,000 to 150,000 clones are present, around 83% being singletons, with the ten largest covering about 12%. The sample was peripheral blood. The receptors derive from a man in his sixties with acute or convalescent COVID-19.

CDR3 sequence (DNA): TGTGCCACCCAGGATAACTATGGCTACACCTTC. Translating gives CATQDNYGYTF. The V gene is TRBV28, the J gene TRBJ1-2; D is ambiguous. The CDR3 consists of 11 residues. Germline values: CDR1 MDHEN, CDR2 SYDVKM. Trimming removed 10 bases at V and 1 base at J, with 7 bases between.

This chain links TRBV28 with TRBJ1-5; D is ambiguous. The germline CDR1 and CDR2 sequences are MDHEN and SYDVKM. This CDR3 comprises 12 residues. V shed 2 bases and J shed 7 bases, with 6 bases lying between them. The CDR3 loop is CASSLTGQPQHF. CDR3 sequence (DNA): TGTGCCAGCAGTTTAACGGGACAGCCCCAGCATTTT.

The chain uses TRBV19 and TRBJ2-7, with D perhaps matching TRBD2 (6 bases). V shed 3 bases and J shed 2 bases, with 14 bases lying between them. This CDR3 contains 15 residues. Germline values: CDR1 LNHDA, CDR2 SQIVND (reference sequence). The CDR3 here is CASSMEGTGTYEQYF. Here the CDR3 DNA reads TGTGCCAGTAGTATGGAGGGGACGGGAACCTACGAGCAGTACTTC.

This sequence joins TRBV5-1 and TRBJ1-2; 11 bases map to TRBD1. Germline V gene data show CDR1 as SGHRS and CDR2 as YFSETQ. V shed 4 bases and J 6 bases; nucleotides not matched to a gene: 5. The CDR3 has 14 residues. CDR3 loop: CASSISGQGDGYTF. The CDR3 DNA reads as TGCGCCAGCAGCATATCGGGACAGGGGGATGGCTACACCTTC.

The chain has TRBV3-1 (or the pseudogene TRBV3-2) and TRBJ1-1, with 8 bases identical to TRBD1. Germline CDR1 LGHDT, CDR2 YNNKEL (reference sequence). Germline trimming cut 4 bases from V and 3 bases from J; bases unmatched to any gene: 4. CDR3 size: 14 residues. CDR3 coding DNA: TGTGCCAGCAGCCGAACAGGGGGAGACACTGAAGCTTTCTTT. This encodes CASSRTGGDTEAFF.

Many counts were recorded for this clone. The gene calls are TRBV5-1 and TRBJ2-5; TRBD2 is a possible D gene (6 bases). CDR1 SGHRS and CDR2 YFSETQ come from the germline V gene. This CDR3 spans 14 amino acids. Trimming left V 4 bases short and J 4 bases short, with 14 bases between. In DNA form, the CDR3 reads TGCGCCAGCAGCCCATTCGGGGGACCAGAGACCCAGTACTTC. It yields the protein CASSPFGGPETQYF.

The chain carries TRBV19 and TRBJ1-5; maybe TRBD1 (6 bases). The CDR3 is 15 residues long. V was pared by 0 bases and J by 9 bases, with 15 bases between. Germline V gene data show CDR1 as LNHDA and CDR2 as SQIVND (reference sequence). The DNA for the CDR3 is TGTGCCAGTAGTATAGAACAGACAGGCCGAGGGCCCCAGCATTTT. Amino acids: CASSIEQTGRGPQHF.

This chain uses TRBV6-4 with TRBJ2-1; unclear D gene. Trimming shortened V by 0 bases and J by 0 bases, and 12 bases separated the two germline ends. CDR1 and CDR2 (germline): MRHNA, SNTAGT. The CDR3 totals 17 residues. The CDR3 DNA reads TGTGCCAGCAGTGACTCGTTTAGCCCGAGCTCCTACAATGAGCAGTTCTTC. It specifies CASSDSFSPSSYNEQFF.

The gene calls are TRBV2 and TRBJ2-1, with TRBD1 matching over 7 bases. Unmatched junction bases numbered 7, after V lost 4 bases and J lost 4 bases. The length of the CDR3 is 15 residues. Looked up from germline, CDR1 is SNHLY and CDR2 is FYNNEI. Written as DNA, the CDR3 is TGTGCCAGCAGTGTTAGGGACAGCCCGTACAATGAGCAGTTCTTC. Its translation: CASSVRDSPYNEQFF.

The CDR3 reads CASTRGPDTEAFF. The CDR3 coding sequence is TGTGCCAGCACTAGGGGGCCAGACACTGAAGCTTTCTTT. The chain combines TRBV6-5 with TRBJ1-1, with 7 bases that match TRBD1. This CDR3 region has 13 residues. Trimming removed 7 bases from V and 3 bases from J; junction bases left unmatched: 5. Germline CDR1 MNHEY, CDR2 SVGAGI.